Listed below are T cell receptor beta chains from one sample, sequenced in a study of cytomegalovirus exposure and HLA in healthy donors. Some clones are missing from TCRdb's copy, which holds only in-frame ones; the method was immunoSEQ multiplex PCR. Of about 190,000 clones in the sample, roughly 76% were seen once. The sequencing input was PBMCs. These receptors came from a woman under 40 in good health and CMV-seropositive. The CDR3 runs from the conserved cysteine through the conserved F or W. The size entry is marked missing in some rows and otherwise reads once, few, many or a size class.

CDR3 protein: CASSQYVQVNYGYTF; clone size: .; CDR3 length: 15; J gene: TRBJ1-2; V gene: TRBV4-2
CDR3 protein: CASNSGKSPVGTQYF; clone size: .; CDR3 length: 15; J gene: TRBJ2-5; V gene: TRBV28
CDR3 protein: CASSLAGRGHNEQFF; clone size: once; CDR3 length: 15; J gene: TRBJ2-1; V gene: TRBV5-6
CDR3 protein: CASSEQGGANQPQHF; clone size: .; CDR3 length: 15; J gene: TRBJ1-5; V gene: TRBV2
CDR3 protein: CAWSAPHTGGAGNGYTF; clone size: once; CDR3 length: 17; J gene: TRBJ1-2; V gene: TRBV30
CDR3 protein: CAWSGKQGVIYNEQFF; clone size: few; CDR3 length: 16; J gene: TRBJ2-1; V gene: TRBV30
CDR3 protein: CASSPGNTAVNTEAFF; clone size: .; CDR3 length: 16; J gene: TRBJ1-1; V gene: TRBV4-1
CDR3 protein: CATSSGGVTNTEAFF; clone size: few; CDR3 length: 15; J gene: TRBJ1-1; V gene: TRBV27
CDR3 protein: CASSWGAGQETQYF; clone size: few; CDR3 length: 14; J gene: TRBJ2-5; V gene: TRBV5-1
CDR3 protein: CASSLYRGDSHQPQHF; clone size: .; CDR3 length: 16; J gene: TRBJ1-5; V gene: TRBV28
CDR3 protein: CASSSRGTDVGNTIYF; clone size: .; CDR3 length: 16; J gene: TRBJ1-3; V gene: TRBV7-2
CDR3 protein: CASEGQTMNTEAFF; clone size: once; CDR3 length: 14; J gene: TRBJ1-1; V gene: TRBV2
CDR3 protein: CASSFGQGRETQYF; clone size: .; CDR3 length: 14; J gene: TRBJ2-5; V gene: TRBV5-1
CDR3 protein: CASRSGTENQPQHF; clone size: .; CDR3 length: 14; J gene: TRBJ1-5; V gene: TRBV2
CDR3 protein: CASSPGPGQGAILGGYTF; clone size: .; CDR3 length: 18; J gene: TRBJ1-2; V gene: TRBV5-1
CDR3 protein: CATTSGLAKNIQYF; clone size: .; CDR3 length: 14; J gene: TRBJ2-4; V gene: TRBV10-3
CDR3 protein: CASSIRTSGRYEQYF; clone size: .; CDR3 length: 15; J gene: TRBJ2-7; V gene: TRBV7-2
CDR3 protein: CASSLASDQETQYF; clone size: .; CDR3 length: 14; J gene: TRBJ2-5; V gene: TRBV5-1
CDR3 protein: CASSQGRLAGDLSTDTQYF; clone size: .; CDR3 length: 19; J gene: TRBJ2-3; V gene: TRBV4-3
CDR3 protein: CASSDRLAGESDTQYF; clone size: .; CDR3 length: 16; J gene: TRBJ2-3; V gene: TRBV14
CDR3 protein: CAWAAGANPYNEQFF; clone size: once; CDR3 length: 15; J gene: TRBJ2-1; V gene: TRBV30
CDR3 protein: CASSQERGSGNYGYTF; clone size: .; CDR3 length: 16; J gene: TRBJ1-2; V gene: TRBV4-3
CDR3 protein: CAWSAAVRHLTDTQYF; clone size: .; CDR3 length: 16; J gene: TRBJ2-3; V gene: TRBV30
CDR3 protein: CASSQGRGRNQPQHF; clone size: .; CDR3 length: 15; J gene: TRBJ1-5; V gene: TRBV4-1
CDR3 protein: CAISETVTDYGYTF; clone size: .; CDR3 length: 14; J gene: TRBJ1-2; V gene: TRBV10-3
CDR3 protein: CASIRVGGTEAFF; clone size: .; CDR3 length: 13; J gene: TRBJ1-1; V gene: TRBV27
CDR3 protein: CASSRSGGTDTQYF; clone size: .; CDR3 length: 14; J gene: TRBJ2-3; V gene: TRBV5-1
CDR3 protein: CASSQATSGGNEQFF; clone size: .; CDR3 length: 15; J gene: TRBJ2-1; V gene: TRBV14
CDR3 protein: CASSSTLGQSYEQYF; clone size: few; CDR3 length: 15; J gene: TRBJ2-7; V gene: TRBV6-5
CDR3 protein: CASRRGQGVTEAFF; clone size: .; CDR3 length: 14; J gene: TRBJ1-1; V gene: TRBV6-1
CDR3 protein: CASTRQGVGTGELFF; clone size: .; CDR3 length: 15; J gene: TRBJ2-2; V gene: TRBV30
CDR3 protein: CASSSPSGTGGTDTQYF; clone size: .; CDR3 length: 17; J gene: TRBJ2-3; V gene: TRBV5-6
CDR3 protein: CASSQETGYGYTF; clone size: .; CDR3 length: 13; J gene: TRBJ1-2; V gene: TRBV4-3
CDR3 protein: CASSQEAGGDEQYF; clone size: .; CDR3 length: 14; J gene: TRBJ2-7; V gene: TRBV14
CDR3 protein: CASSRGGNTEAFF; clone size: .; CDR3 length: 13; J gene: TRBJ1-1; V gene: TRBV5-4
CDR3 protein: CSVYQGRDTEAFF; clone size: .; CDR3 length: 13; J gene: TRBJ1-1; V gene: TRBV29-1
CDR3 protein: CASSVVAGTDTQYF; clone size: few; CDR3 length: 14; J gene: TRBJ2-3; V gene: TRBV9
CDR3 protein: CASSSRTGANTEAFF; clone size: few; CDR3 length: 15; J gene: TRBJ1-1; V gene: TRBV7-9
CDR3 protein: CASSLFRRRFDNEQFF; clone size: .; CDR3 length: 16; J gene: TRBJ2-1; V gene: TRBV5-6
CDR3 protein: CASSSGGLGQSFGYTF; clone size: .; CDR3 length: 16; J gene: TRBJ1-2; V gene: TRBV7-3
CDR3 protein: CASSLGQMNTEAFF; clone size: .; CDR3 length: 14; J gene: TRBJ1-1; V gene: TRBV5-4
CDR3 protein: CASSWADRVDEKLFF; clone size: .; CDR3 length: 15; J gene: TRBJ1-4; V gene: TRBV5-4
CDR3 protein: CASSPLARGGEKLFF; clone size: .; CDR3 length: 15; J gene: TRBJ1-4; V gene: TRBV18
CDR3 protein: CASSPGPASYEQYF; clone size: .; CDR3 length: 14; J gene: TRBJ2-7; V gene: TRBV7-7
CDR3 protein: CASSQGTLGVQDTQYF; clone size: .; CDR3 length: 16; J gene: TRBJ2-3; V gene: TRBV4-3
CDR3 protein: CASSLAGAYNEQFF; clone size: .; CDR3 length: 14; J gene: TRBJ2-1; V gene: TRBV28
CDR3 protein: CASSEVVEGGAFF; clone size: .; CDR3 length: 13; J gene: TRBJ1-1; V gene: TRBV2
CDR3 protein: CASSLAARLATYEQYF; clone size: .; CDR3 length: 16; J gene: TRBJ2-7; V gene: TRBV7-9
CDR3 protein: CASSMGTSARGTDTQYF; clone size: .; CDR3 length: 17; J gene: TRBJ2-3; V gene: TRBV5-1
CDR3 protein: CASSVRLAGLNEQFF; clone size: .; CDR3 length: 15; J gene: TRBJ2-1; V gene: TRBV9
CDR3 protein: CAWERRDRGPNYGYTF; clone size: .; CDR3 length: 16; J gene: TRBJ1-2; V gene: TRBV30
CDR3 protein: CASSLNRGLNQPQHF; clone size: few; CDR3 length: 15; J gene: TRBJ1-5; V gene: TRBV5-1
CDR3 protein: CASSEPGTDTQYF; clone size: few; CDR3 length: 13; J gene: TRBJ2-3; V gene: TRBV6-1
CDR3 protein: CASSIDVPQGRSGYTF; clone size: .; CDR3 length: 16; J gene: TRBJ1-2; V gene: TRBV19
CDR3 protein: CASTTEGRGRNQPQHF; clone size: .; CDR3 length: 16; J gene: TRBJ1-5; V gene: TRBV27